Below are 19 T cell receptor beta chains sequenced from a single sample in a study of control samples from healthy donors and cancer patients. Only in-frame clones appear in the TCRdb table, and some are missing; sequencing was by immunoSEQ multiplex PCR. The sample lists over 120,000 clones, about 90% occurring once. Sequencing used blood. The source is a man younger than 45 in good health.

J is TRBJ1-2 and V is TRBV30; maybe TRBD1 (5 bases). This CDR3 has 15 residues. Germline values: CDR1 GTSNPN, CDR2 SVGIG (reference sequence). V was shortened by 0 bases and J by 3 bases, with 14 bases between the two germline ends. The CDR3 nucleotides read TGTGCCTGGAGTGTGCAGGGACGGAGGGACTATGGCTACACCTTC. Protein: CAWSVQGRRDYGYTF.

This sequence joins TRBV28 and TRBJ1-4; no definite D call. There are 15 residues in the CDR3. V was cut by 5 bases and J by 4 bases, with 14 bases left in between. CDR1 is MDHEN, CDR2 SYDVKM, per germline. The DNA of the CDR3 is TGTGCCAGCAGTCCCGGAAGAGAGTTTAATGAAAAACTGTTTTTT. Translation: CASSPGREFNEKLFF.

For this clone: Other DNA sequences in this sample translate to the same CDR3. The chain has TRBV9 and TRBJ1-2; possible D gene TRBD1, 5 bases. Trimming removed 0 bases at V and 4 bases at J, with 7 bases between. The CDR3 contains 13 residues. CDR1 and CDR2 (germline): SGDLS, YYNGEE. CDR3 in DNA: TGTGCCAGCAGCGTAGACAGGAGCTATGGCTACACCTTC. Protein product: CASSVDRSYGYTF.

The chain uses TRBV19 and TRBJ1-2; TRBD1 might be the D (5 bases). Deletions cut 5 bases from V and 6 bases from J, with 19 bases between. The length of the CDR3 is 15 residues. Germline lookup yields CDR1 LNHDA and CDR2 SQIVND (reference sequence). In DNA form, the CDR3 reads TGTGCCAGTAGTCCAAGACAGCTAGTTGGGGATGGCTACACCTTC. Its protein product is CASSPRQLVGDGYTF.

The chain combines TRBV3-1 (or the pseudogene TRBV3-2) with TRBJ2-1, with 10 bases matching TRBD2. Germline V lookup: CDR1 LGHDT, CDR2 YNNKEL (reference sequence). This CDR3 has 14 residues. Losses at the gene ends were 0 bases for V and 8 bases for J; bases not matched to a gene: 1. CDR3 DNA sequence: TGTGCCAGCAGCCAAGACCTAGCGGGGGATGAGCAGTTCTTC. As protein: CASSQDLAGDEQFF.

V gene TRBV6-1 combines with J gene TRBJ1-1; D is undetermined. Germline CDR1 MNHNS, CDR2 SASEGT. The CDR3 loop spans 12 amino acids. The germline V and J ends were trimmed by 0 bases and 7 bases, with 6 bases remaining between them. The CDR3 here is CASSEAHFEAFF. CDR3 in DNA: TGTGCCAGCAGTGAAGCCCACTTTGAAGCTTTCTTT.

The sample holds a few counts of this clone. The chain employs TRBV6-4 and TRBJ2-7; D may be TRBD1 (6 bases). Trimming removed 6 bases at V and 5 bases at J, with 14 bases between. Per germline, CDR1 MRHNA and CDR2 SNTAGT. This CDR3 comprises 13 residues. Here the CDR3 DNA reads TGTGCCAGCAGCCCTACAGGGAACCACGAGCAGTACTTC. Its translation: CASSPTGNHEQYF.

CDR3 residues: CASTERRNYGYTF. In DNA form, the CDR3 reads TGTGCCAGCACCGAAAGACGGAACTATGGCTACACCTTC. This chain links TRBV6-5 with TRBJ1-2; D is unclear. Trimming stripped 7 bases from V and 2 bases from J, with 11 bases between. The CDR3 runs to 13 residues. Looked up from germline, CDR1 is MNHEY and CDR2 is SVGAGI.

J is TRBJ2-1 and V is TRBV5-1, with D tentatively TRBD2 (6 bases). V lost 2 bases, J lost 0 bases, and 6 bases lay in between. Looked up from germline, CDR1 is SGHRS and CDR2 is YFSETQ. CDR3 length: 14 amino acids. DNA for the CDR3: TGCGCCAGCAGCTTCGGGAGCTCCTACAATGAGCAGTTCTTC. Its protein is CASSFGSSYNEQFF.

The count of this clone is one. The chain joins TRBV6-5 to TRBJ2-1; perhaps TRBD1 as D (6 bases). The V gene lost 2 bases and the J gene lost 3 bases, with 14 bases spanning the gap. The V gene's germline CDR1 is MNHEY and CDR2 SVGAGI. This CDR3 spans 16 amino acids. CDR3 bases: TGTGCCAGCAGTTACGGGGTGACAGGACGCTACAATGAGCAGTTCTTC. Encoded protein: CASSYGVTGRYNEQFF.

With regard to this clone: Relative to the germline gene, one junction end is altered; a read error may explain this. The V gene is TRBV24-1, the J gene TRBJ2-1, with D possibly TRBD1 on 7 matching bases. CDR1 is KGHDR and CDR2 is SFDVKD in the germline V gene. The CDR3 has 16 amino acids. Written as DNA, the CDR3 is TGTGCCACCAGTGATTTAGGAGGGGGCTCCTACAATGAGCAGCTCTTC. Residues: CATSDLGGGSYNEQLF.

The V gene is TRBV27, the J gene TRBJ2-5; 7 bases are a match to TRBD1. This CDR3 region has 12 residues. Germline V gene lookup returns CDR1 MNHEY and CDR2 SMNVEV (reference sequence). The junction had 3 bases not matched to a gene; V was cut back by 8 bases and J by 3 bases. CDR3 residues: CASSDREETQYF. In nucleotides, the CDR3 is TGTGCCAGCTCTGACAGGGAAGAGACCCAGTACTTC.

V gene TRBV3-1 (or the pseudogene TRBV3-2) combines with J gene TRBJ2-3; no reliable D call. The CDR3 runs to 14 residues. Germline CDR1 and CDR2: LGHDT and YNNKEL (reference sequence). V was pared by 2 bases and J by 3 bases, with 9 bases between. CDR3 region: CASSQPGRTDTQYF. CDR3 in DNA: TGTGCCAGCAGCCAACCGGGCAGGACAGATACGCAGTATTTT.

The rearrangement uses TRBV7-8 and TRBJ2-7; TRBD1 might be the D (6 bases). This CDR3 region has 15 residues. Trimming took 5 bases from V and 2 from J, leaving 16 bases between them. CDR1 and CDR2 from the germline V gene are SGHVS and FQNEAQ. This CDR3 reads CASSPLGGFTYEQYF. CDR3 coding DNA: TGTGCCAGCAGCCCCTTAGGGGGATTCACCTACGAGCAGTACTTC.

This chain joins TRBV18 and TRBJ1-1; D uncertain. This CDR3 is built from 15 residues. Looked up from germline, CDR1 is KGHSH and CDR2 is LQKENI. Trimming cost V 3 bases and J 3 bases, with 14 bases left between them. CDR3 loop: CASSPLAGMHTEAFF. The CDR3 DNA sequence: TGTGCCAGCTCACCCCTGGCCGGTATGCACACTGAAGCTTTCTTT.

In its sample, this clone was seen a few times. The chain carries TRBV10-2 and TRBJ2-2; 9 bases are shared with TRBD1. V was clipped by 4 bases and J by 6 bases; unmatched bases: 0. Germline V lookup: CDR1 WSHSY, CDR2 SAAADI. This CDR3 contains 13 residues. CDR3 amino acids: CASSGDRAGELFF. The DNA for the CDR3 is TGCGCCAGCAGTGGGGACAGGGCCGGGGAGCTGTTTTTT.

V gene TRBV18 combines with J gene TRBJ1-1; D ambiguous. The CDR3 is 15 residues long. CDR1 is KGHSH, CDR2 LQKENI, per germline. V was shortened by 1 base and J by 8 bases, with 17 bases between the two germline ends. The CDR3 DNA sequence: TGTGCCAGCTCACCACAATTAACCGGGGAAGGAGAAGCTTTCTTT. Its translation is CASSPQLTGEGEAFF.

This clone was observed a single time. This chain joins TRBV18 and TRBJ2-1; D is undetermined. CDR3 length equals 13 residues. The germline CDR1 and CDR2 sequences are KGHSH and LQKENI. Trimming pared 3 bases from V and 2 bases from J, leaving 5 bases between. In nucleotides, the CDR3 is TGTGCCAGCTCACCCGTACCCTACAATGAGCAGTTCTTC. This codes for CASSPVPYNEQFF.

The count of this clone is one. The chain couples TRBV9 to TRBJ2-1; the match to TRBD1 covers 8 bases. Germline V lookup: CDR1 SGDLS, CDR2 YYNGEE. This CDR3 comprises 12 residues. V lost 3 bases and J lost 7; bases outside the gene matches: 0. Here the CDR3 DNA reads TGTGCCAGCAGCGGGACAGGGAATGAGCAGTTCTTC. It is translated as CASSGTGNEQFF. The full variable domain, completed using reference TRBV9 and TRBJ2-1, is DSGVTQTPKHLITATGQRVTLRCSPRSGDLSVYWYQQSLDQGLQFLIQYYNGEERAKGNILERFSAQQFPDLHSELNLSSLELGDSALYFCASSGTGNEQFFGPGTRLTVL.